This T cell receptor (beta chain) derives from a study of cytomegalovirus exposure and HLA in healthy donors. Study-level points and caveats: Within the data, a cluster of highly shared sequence variants was likely a sequencing artifact.

All the people who gave samples were healthy bone marrow donors. Germline CDR1 SGDLS, CDR2 YYNGEE. V was pared by 3 bases and J by 7 bases, with 7 bases between. The CDR3 is 12 amino acids. Concerning this clone itself: The antigen is not known.

The PCR was carried out with 60 Vbeta primers and 13 Jbeta primers. TCRdb's table, derived via immunoSEQ multiplex PCR, lists solely in-frame clones and lacks some. The data contain fewer than 140,000 clones, 70% to 85% of them singletons. Sequencing was done on a sample of PBMCs. The clonotype comes from a boy between 10 and 17 years old in good health and CMV-seronegative. The chain uses TRBV9 and TRBJ2-2, with D perhaps matching TRBD2 (5 bases). CDR3 amino acids: CASSGLSGELFF. In nucleotides, the CDR3 is TGTGCCAGCAGCGGACTAAGCGGGGAGCTGTTTTTT.